The 24 T cell receptor beta chains below were found in one sample sequenced in a study of immune reconstitution after stem cell transplant in scleroderma. TCRdb used MiXCR to reprocess the RT-PCR reads, holding one entry per CDR3 protein. The sample has several thousand distinct CDR3 sequences; less than 9.5% are singletons. This sample was taken before or after autologous hematopoietic stem cell transplantation (not recorded which). These receptors were taken from a male donor with systemic sclerosis.

Judged by abundance, this clonotype is medium-sized (0.01 to 0.1%). The chain joins TRBV6-2 or TRBV6-3 to TRBJ2-7; maybe TRBD2 (6 bases). Germline-derived CDR1 and CDR2 are MNHEY and SVGEGT. This CDR3 contains 13 residues. V was cut by 3 bases and J by 1 base, with 7 bases left in between. The CDR3 DNA reads as TGTGCCAGCAGTTATAGCGGTTCCTACGAGCAGTACTTC. Its translation: CASSYSGSYEQYF.

The chain links TRBV29-1 to TRBJ2-7; 9 nucleotides align to TRBD2. The germline gives CDR1 SQVTM, CDR2 ANQGSEA. The CDR3 runs to 17 residues. The V gene end was trimmed by 1 base and the J gene end by 2 bases; junction bases not matched to a gene: 12. CDR3 amino acids: CSVEGSFAGGLTYEQYF. The CDR3 nucleotides are TGCAGCGTTGAAGGATCCTTTGCGGGAGGGCTAACCTACGAGCAGTACTTC.

This clonotype was recorded a few times. The rearrangement uses TRBV2 and TRBJ1-5; unclear D gene. V was pared by 0 bases and J by 6 bases, with 18 bases between. The CDR3 runs to 17 residues. Germline CDR1 is SNHLY and CDR2 is FYNNEI. CDR3 DNA: TGTGCCAGCAGTGAAGCGGGCCGCGGGCATCGGGTTCAGCCCCAGCATTTT. Amino acid sequence: CASSEAGRGHRVQPQHF.

The rearrangement joins TRBV28 to TRBJ2-5; either TRBD1 or TRBD2 may supply D (5 bases each). The CDR3 sequence is 12 residues long. Trimming left V 11 bases short and J 7 bases short, with 17 bases between. Looked up from germline, CDR1 is MDHEN and CDR2 is SYDVKM. CDR3 protein: CAVGDPSGTQYF. The CDR3 DNA follows: TGTGCCGTGGGGGACCCCTCCGGGACCCAGTACTTC.

In its sample, this clonotype is medium-sized. The chain has TRBV3-1 and TRBJ1-4; tentatively, D is TRBD1 (5 bases). V was trimmed by 4 bases and J by 0 bases, leaving 12 bases between them. There are 16 residues in the CDR3. The germline V gene has CDR1 LGHDT and CDR2 YNNKEL (reference sequence). CDR3 sequence reads: CASSPDGGSTNEKLFF. The CDR3 region has the DNA TGTGCCAGCAGCCCCGATGGGGGATCAACTAATGAAAAACTGTTTTTT.

This clonotype is deemed medium-sized. The CDR3 DNA reads as TGCGCCAGCAGTGAGTCCCCGGCATTGGGCTATGGCTACACCTTC. It specifies CASSESPALGYGYTF. V gene TRBV10-2 combines with J gene TRBJ1-2; D is undetermined. Germline V lookup: CDR1 WSHSY, CDR2 SAAADI. Deletions cut 0 bases from V and 4 bases from J, with 12 bases between. The CDR3 sequence is 15 residues long.

This chain joins TRBV7-6 and TRBJ2-7; D is ambiguous. The CDR3 loop spans 14 amino acids. V gave up 0 bases and J gave up 2 bases, with 8 bases separating them. Germline lookup yields CDR1 SGHVS and CDR2 FNYEAQ. CDR3 sequence (DNA): TGTGCCAGCAGCTTAGCGATTGGGGCCTACGAGCAGTACTTC. Protein sequence: CASSLAIGAYEQYF. The full variable domain, in which reference TRBV7-6 and TRBJ2-7 provide the parts outside the CDR3, is GAGVSQSPRYKVTKRGQDVALRCDPISGHVSLYWYRQALGQGPEFLTYFNYEAQQDKSGLPNDRFSAERPEGSISTLTIQRTEQRDSAMYRCASSLAIGAYEQYFGPGTRLTVT.

This clonotype is judged medium-sized (0.01 to 0.1%). The rearrangement joins TRBV5-5 to TRBJ1-2; unclear D gene. Between the trimmed V and J ends, which lost 0 bases and 4 bases, there was a span of 7 bases. This CDR3 is built from 13 residues. The germline V gene has CDR1 SGHKS and CDR2 YYEKEE (reference sequence). In DNA, the CDR3 is TGTGCCAGCAGCTTGGGAGGAGCCTATGGCTACACCTTC. It specifies CASSLGGAYGYTF.

This clonotype is termed medium-sized. The chain joins TRBV6-2 or TRBV6-3 to TRBJ1-1; D ambiguous. Trimming removed 4 bases at V and 6 bases at J, with 15 bases between. Germline assignment: CDR1 MNHEY and CDR2 SVGEGT. This CDR3 spans 14 amino acids. The CDR3 DNA sequence: TGTGCCAGCAGTTCAGGCACTCTCAAGGCTGAAGCTTTCTTT. Amino acid sequence: CASSSGTLKAEAFF.

This clonotype appeared a few times. The CDR3 nucleotides read TGCGCCAGCAGCTTCGGGACAGGAGACCACGAGCAGTACTTC. This codes for CASSFGTGDHEQYF. The chain couples TRBV5-1 to TRBJ2-7, with 8 bases aligning to TRBD1. CDR1 and CDR2 from the germline V gene are SGHRS and YFSETQ. The CDR3 runs 14 residues. V dropped 2 bases and J dropped 5; count of bases not matched to a gene: 6. Based on the CDR3 plus reference TRBV5-1 and TRBJ2-7, the full variable domain is KAGVTQTPRYLIKTRGQQVTLSCSPISGHRSVSWYQQTPGQGLQFLFEYFSETQRNKGNFPGRFSGRQFSNSRSEMNVSTLELGDSALYLCASSFGTGDHEQYFGPGTRLTVT.

In DNA form, the CDR3 reads TGTGCCAGCAGCACGCGACAGGGAATGGGGACCCAGTACTTC. Its translation is CASSTRQGMGTQYF. The chain uses TRBV11-2 and TRBJ2-5; 7 nucleotides agree with TRBD1. This CDR3 region has 14 residues. The V gene's germline CDR1 is SGHAT and CDR2 FQNNGV. J was trimmed by 7 bases and V by 5 bases; bases with no gene match: 10.

This chain uses TRBV6-1 with TRBJ2-5; either TRBD1 or TRBD2 may fit D (5 bases each). CDR3 length: 15 residues. With 8 bases removed from V and 1 base from J, the gap between germline ends came to 17 bases. In germline, CDR1 is MNHNS, CDR2 SASEGT. The CDR3 loop reads CASGGATTFQETQYF. CDR3 bases: TGTGCCAGCGGGGGAGCTACAACCTTCCAAGAGACCCAGTACTTC.

This clonotype is judged medium-sized. Compared with germline, one end of the junction differs, possibly owing to a read error. V and J are TRBV5-1 and TRBJ1-1; no clear D. Germline V CDR1 and CDR2: SGHRS, YFSETQ. The CDR3 runs to 12 residues. The DNA of the CDR3 is TGCGCCAGCAGCTTTATCGCCGAGGTCCTACTTTTT. Protein product: CASSFIAEVLLF.

This clonotype was counted only a few times. V gene TRBV5-1 combines with J gene TRBJ1-2; D is unresolved. Germline assignment: CDR1 SGHRS and CDR2 YFSETQ. The CDR3 loop spans 15 amino acids. Trimming left V 0 bases short and J 2 bases short, with 11 bases between. CDR3 sequence: CASSLAGSGNYGYTF. DNA of the CDR3: TGCGCCAGCAGCTTGGCCGGAAGCGGGAACTATGGCTACACCTTC.

This clonotype counts as medium-sized (0.01 to 0.1%). In DNA, the CDR3 is TGTGCCAGCAGCTCTTACCCTGGACAGGGAAGGATCTACGAGCAGTACTTC. It translates to CASSSYPGQGRIYEQYF. The chain links TRBV7-8 to TRBJ2-7, with TRBD1 identical over 8 bases. The CDR3 length is 17 residues. Germline CDR1 is SGHVS and CDR2 is FQNEAQ. V lost 4 bases and J lost 3; bases outside the gene matches: 14.

This clonotype rates as medium-sized. This chain joins TRBV4-1 and TRBJ2-5; D ambiguous. In germline, CDR1 is MGHRA, CDR2 YSYEKL. Trimming shortened V by 2 bases and J by 7 bases, and 17 bases separated the two germline ends. The CDR3 covers 15 residues. Here the CDR3 DNA reads TGCGCCAGCAGCCAATCTATCCTTTTCTCTGGGACCCAGTACTTC. Amino acid sequence: CASSQSILFSGTQYF.

The chain has TRBV4-1 and TRBJ2-7; the match to TRBD2 covers 7 bases. The J segment lost 5 bases and the V segment lost 0 bases, leaving 7 bases of the junction unmatched. CDR3 size: 15 residues. Germline CDR1 and CDR2: MGHRA and YSYEKL. The CDR3 here is CASSQDERDLDEQYF. The CDR3 region has the DNA TGCGCCAGCAGCCAAGATGAGCGGGACCTGGACGAGCAGTACTTC.

This clonotype is medium-sized within its sample. This chain joins TRBV23-1 and TRBJ2-3, with 12 bases fitting TRBD2. TRBV23-1 is known as an ORF, though its function is uncertain. The CDR3 is 19 residues long. With 8 bases clipped from V and 5 bases from J, the junction kept 20 bases outside the gene matches. The CDR3 reads CASGPNRISSGGAEDTQYF. CDR3 in DNA: TGCGCCAGCGGCCCCAACAGGATTTCTAGCGGGGGGGCGGAAGATACGCAGTATTTT.

This clonotype was counted a few times. The rearrangement links TRBV28 to TRBJ1-1; D is unclear. Germline CDR1 is MDHEN and CDR2 is SYDVKM. The CDR3 is made up of 15 amino acids. V was pared by 2 bases and J by 1 base, with 11 bases between. DNA of the CDR3: TGTGCCAGCAGTTTACCGTCTGTCGGGAACACTGAAGCTTTCTTT. Translating gives CASSLPSVGNTEAFF. The full variable domain, in which reference TRBV28 and TRBJ1-1 provide the parts outside the CDR3, is DVKVTQSSRYLVKRTGEKVFLECVQDMDHENMFWYRQDPGLGLRLIYFSYDVKMKEKGDIPEGYSVSREKKERFSLILESASTNQTSMYLCASSLPSVGNTEAFFGQGTRLTVV.

The CDR3 coding sequence is TGTGCCAGCAGTTTACAGGGTCCCGGGGCCAACGTCCTGACTTTC. Protein product: CASSLQGPGANVLTF. The rearrangement links TRBV27 to TRBJ2-6, with D possibly being TRBD1 (5 bases). Trimming took 2 bases from V and 4 from J, leaving 9 bases between them. The CDR3 is 15 residues long. From germline, CDR1 is MNHEY and CDR2 SMNVEV (reference sequence).

In its sample, this clonotype ranks as medium-sized. The chain links TRBV4-3 to TRBJ2-5; D is perhaps TRBD2 (5 bases). The CDR3 loop spans 14 amino acids. Germline V lookup: CDR1 LGHNA, CDR2 YSLEER. V shed 3 bases and J shed 4 bases, with 12 bases lying between them. CDR3 sequence: CASSQEVRRETQYF. The CDR3 DNA follows: TGCGCCAGCAGCCAGGAGGTACGAAGAGAGACCCAGTACTTC.

There are a few counts of this clonotype. The rearrangement links TRBV5-1 to TRBJ2-1; D perhaps matches TRBD1 (5 bases). The CDR3 runs to 15 residues. The V gene's germline CDR1 is SGHRS and CDR2 YFSETQ. V lost 1 base, J lost 2 bases, and 10 bases lay in between. CDR3 DNA: TGCGCCAGCAGCTTGTCAGAGACAGCCTACAATGAGCAGTTCTTC. Its translation: CASSLSETAYNEQFF.

By share, this clonotype ranks as medium-sized (0.01 to 0.1%). The junction departs from the called germline gene at one end, perhaps through a read error. The chain has TRBV28 and TRBJ2-3; no firm D call. From germline, CDR1 is MDHEN and CDR2 SYDVKM. CDR3 length: 11 residues. CDR3 sequence: CASKKSGAADF. The CDR3 coding sequence is TGTGCCAGCAAAAAGTCCGGTGCAGCCGATTTT.

This clonotype appeared a few times. V usage is TRBV5-1 and J usage is TRBJ2-3, with TRBD2 matching over 9 bases. The trim removed 0 bases at V and 2 bases at J, leaving 4 bases unmatched. This CDR3 spans 16 amino acids. Germline lookup yields CDR1 SGHRS and CDR2 YFSETQ. The CDR3 DNA sequence: TGCGCCAGCAGCTTGGGGGGACTAGCAACCACAGATACGCAGTATTTT. Translation gives CASSLGGLATTDTQYF.